These 7 T cell receptor beta chains share one sample of origin, sequenced in a study of molecular identifiers for immune sequencing clone quantification. TCRdb re-analysed the PCR reads in MiXCR, keeping a single row per CDR3 protein. Altogether 460,000 or so distinct CDR3 sequences are present, about 20% being singletons, with the ten largest covering approximately 0.8%. The sequencing sample was made of naive CD8+ T cells from blood, with Jurkat cell RNA spiked in. Specified subset: FACS-sorted CD8+CD4-CCR7+CD45RA+ naive T cells. The receptors originated from a human donor in good health. Some libraries in this study had Jurkat cell RNA spiked in.

Concerning this clonotype itself: This sequence may be a read error, since a much larger clone differs from it by one base. The CDR3 spells CSAEGAMEQFF. In DNA form, the CDR3 reads TGCAGCGCTGAAGGGGCCATGGAGCAGTTCTTC. This chain links TRBV29-1 with TRBJ2-1, with D possibly matching TRBD1 (5 bases). CDR3 length equals 11 residues. Germline values: CDR1 SQVTM, CDR2 ANQGSEA.

This clonotype was seen a few times. The chain combines TRBV3-1 with TRBJ2-7, with D possibly being TRBD1 (6 bases). Deletions cut 3 bases from V and 2 bases from J, with 11 bases between. Germline V lookup: CDR1 LGHDT, CDR2 YNNKEL (reference sequence). This CDR3 contains 14 residues. This CDR3 reads CASSHSGTPYEQYF. In DNA, the CDR3 is TGTGCCAGCAGCCACTCCGGGACACCCTACGAGCAGTACTTC.

This rearrangement joins TRBV27 to TRBJ1-1; D perhaps matches TRBD1 (6 bases). The CDR3 runs to 16 residues. Trimming cost V 3 bases and J 3 bases, with 17 bases left between them. The germline gives CDR1 MNHEY, CDR2 SMNVEV (reference sequence). The CDR3: CASSLDGGAQYTEAFF. CDR3 nucleotide sequence: TGTGCCAGCAGTTTGGATGGGGGCGCTCAGTACACTGAAGCTTTCTTT.

To note about this clonotype: A read error may account for a junction end that differs from germline. The chain has TRBV2 and TRBJ2-1, with TRBD1 identical over 7 bases. This CDR3 spans 18 amino acids. From germline, CDR1 is SNHLY and CDR2 FYNNEI. CDR3 residues: CASSEGSWTGFSYNEPFF. The CDR3 nucleotides read TGTGCCAGCAGTGAAGGGTCTTGGACAGGTTTTTCCTACAATGAGCCGTTCTTC.

This clonotype occurred a few times. V usage is TRBV4-2 and J usage is TRBJ2-1; TRBD2 aligns across 7 bases. The CDR3 is made up of 15 amino acids. Per the germline V gene, CDR1 is LGHNA and CDR2 is YNFKEQ. After removal of 3 bases from V and 6 bases from J, the junction contained 8 bases not matched to a gene. CDR3 DNA: TGTGCCAGCAGCCAGCTTAGCGGGTCCCTCAATGAGCAGTTCTTC. Translation gives CASSQLSGSLNEQFF.

V and J are TRBV19 and TRBJ2-7; perhaps D is TRBD1 or TRBD2 (6 bases each). Trimming took 5 bases from V and 1 from J, leaving 18 bases between them. Germline V gene sequence: CDR1 LNHDA, CDR2 SQIVND (reference sequence). There are 16 residues in the CDR3. DNA for the CDR3: TGTGCCAGTAGTCCCCACACAAGGGGGGCATCCTACGAGCAGTACTTC. This sequence encodes CASSPHTRGASYEQYF.

This clonotype was recorded at least ten times. The CDR3 loop reads CASKPSRGESYGYTF. The CDR3 DNA reads as TGTGCCAGCAAGCCCAGCAGGGGCGAGAGCTATGGCTACACCTTC. The chain carries TRBV2 and TRBJ1-2, with a weak D call TRBD1 (6 bases). The CDR3 is 15 amino acids. Looked up from germline, CDR1 is SNHLY and CDR2 is FYNNEI. V was cut by 7 bases and J by 4 bases, with 19 bases left in between.